These 9 T cell receptor beta chains were all obtained from the same sample, sequenced in a study of identifying expanded T cells in peripheral blood. Only in-frame clones appear in the TCRdb table, and some are missing; sequencing was by immunoSEQ multiplex PCR. The sample holds about 86,000 clones, 70% to 90% seen once. The source material was blood. These receptors were taken from a person aged 18-70 years in good health.

This clone appeared a single time. The rearrangement joins TRBV5-1 to TRBJ2-7; 7 bases line up with TRBD1. The V gene's germline CDR1 is SGHRS and CDR2 YFSETQ. This CDR3 contains 12 residues. The V gene end was trimmed by 0 bases and the J gene end by 6 bases; junction bases not matched to a gene: 0. CDR3 protein: CASSLGQGEQYF. For the CDR3, the DNA is TGCGCCAGCAGCTTGGGACAGGGCGAGCAGTACTTC.

This clone was seen once. This chain joins TRBV30 and TRBJ1-6; 8 nucleotides line up with TRBD1. Germline values: CDR1 GTSNPN, CDR2 SVGIG (reference sequence). The junction had 7 bases not matched to a gene; V was cut back by 2 bases and J by 10 bases. This CDR3 comprises 14 residues. CDR3 in DNA: TGTGCCTGGAGTATGCAGGGGGCATTATCACCCCTCCACTTT. Translation gives CAWSMQGALSPLHF. Filled out from reference TRBV30 and TRBJ1-6, the complete variable domain reads SQTIHQWPATLVQPVGSPLSLECTVEGTSNPNLYWYRQAAGRGLQLLFYSVGIGQISSEVPQNLSASRPQDRQFILSSKKLLLSDSGFYLCAWSMQGALSPLHFGNGTRLTVT.

This chain joins TRBV11-2 and TRBJ2-5; no reliable D call. The CDR3 spans 13 residues. CDR1 and CDR2 (germline): SGHAT, FQNNGV. The V end was cut by 0 bases, the J end by 7 bases, with 9 bases between. CDR3 residues: CASSLETSGTQYF. In DNA form, the CDR3 reads TGTGCCAGCAGCTTAGAAACGTCGGGGACCCAGTACTTC.

This rearrangement joins TRBV18 to TRBJ1-1, with D uncertain. Deletions cut 0 bases from V and 9 bases from J, with 8 bases between. The CDR3 has 12 amino acids. The germline CDR1 and CDR2 sequences are KGHSH and LQKENI. The CDR3 DNA reads TGTGCCAGCTCACCACCCAACAGTAAAGCTTTCTTT. Translated: CASSPPNSKAFF.

Details on this clone: Other DNA variants within this sample encode the same CDR3. This chain uses TRBV7-9 with TRBJ1-2; D not resolved. Trimming shortened V by 8 bases and J by 10 bases, and 26 bases separated the two germline ends. The CDR3 length is 15 residues. Germline-derived CDR1 and CDR2 are SEHNR and FQNEAQ (reference sequence). CDR3 residues: CASYPTEDGHLYYTF. In DNA form, the CDR3 reads TGTGCCAGCTACCCTACAGAGGACGGGCATTTGTACTACACCTTC.

The V gene is TRBV29-1, the J gene TRBJ1-4; TRBD1 aligns across 10 bases. The germline gives CDR1 SQVTM, CDR2 ANQGSEA. The CDR3 extends over 13 amino acids. The DNA of the CDR3 is TGCACTCGAAAATGGGACAGGGGTGAAAAACTGTTTTTT. Its protein product is CTRKWDRGEKLFF.

This rearrangement joins TRBV25-1 to TRBJ2-1, with 7 bases fitting TRBD1. Germline values: CDR1 MGHDK, CDR2 SYGVNS. Unmatched junction bases numbered 8, after V lost 5 bases and J lost 4 bases. The CDR3 spans 15 residues. DNA of the CDR3: TGTGCCAGCAGTCCCCTTGACAGGGCTTACAATGAGCAGTTCTTC. Amino acids: CASSPLDRAYNEQFF.

The chain carries TRBV7-9 and TRBJ1-4; 7 bases align to TRBD1. The J segment lost 2 bases and the V segment lost 5 bases, leaving 5 bases of the junction unmatched. Germline-derived CDR1 and CDR2 are SEHNR and FQNEAQ (reference sequence). This CDR3 spans 15 amino acids. The CDR3 protein is CASSTHRGTNEKLFF. In DNA, the CDR3 is TGTGCCAGCAGCACCCACAGGGGTACTAATGAAAAACTGTTTTTT.

This chain links TRBV5-4 with TRBJ1-2; D ambiguous. This CDR3 has 12 residues. The V and J ends lost 4 bases and 8 bases respectively, with 12 bases between them. From germline, CDR1 is SGHNT and CDR2 YYREEE (reference sequence). The CDR3 sequence is CASSVLGGGYTF. The CDR3 nucleotides read TGTGCCAGCAGCGTCCTCGGTGGGGGCTACACCTTC.